This T cell receptor (beta chain) comes out of a study of T-cell memory formation after mild COVID-19. The germline CDR1 and CDR2 sequences are SEHNR and FQNEAQ (reference sequence). The CDR3 has 14 amino acids. The V and J ends lost 2 bases and 6 bases respectively, with 10 bases between them. TCRdb re-called the 5' RACE reads through MiXCR, storing one row per CDR3 protein. The sample has 350,000 to 450,000 distinct CDR3 sequences; about an eighth are singletons. This clonotype appeared a few times. Antigen specificity is unknown. Study results and caveats: From day 15 to 85, contracting clones were balanced between CD4 and CD8, whereas later expanders leaned toward CD4+. Prior to infection, memory already included some responding clones, suggesting cross-reactive memory joined. The main location of contracting CD4+ clones was CM and EM, and that of contracting CD8+ clones was EMRA.

The material sequenced was PBMCs or a T cell subset sorted from them (not recorded which). This chain uses TRBV7-9 with TRBJ2-2; D assignment may be TRBD1 or TRBD2 (5 bases each). The sequence came from a man aged 18 to 30 who had mild COVID-19 (a few samples of this study predate the infection). Cell type and time point are not known. CDR3 region: CASSLPGAAGELFF. The CDR3 DNA is TGTGCCAGCAGCTTACCCGGGGCGGCCGGGGAGCTGTTTTTT.